This TCR beta chain originates from a study of blood T cell repertoires in COVID-19. About the research overall: Collection of acute and convalescent COVID-19 samples took place in the United States, Italy and Spain.

CDR3 size: 12 residues. Trimming cost V 5 bases and J 12 bases; bases outside gene matches: 8. Germline V lookup: CDR1 LNHDA, CDR2 SQIVND (reference sequence). Methods used by the authors: The authors estimated nucleated cell counts from reference gene primer amplification. Sequencing used immunoSEQ multiplex PCR; TCRdb keeps in-frame clones, though not all of them. V and J calls and clone size are copied from that table; D and trimming were computed from the DNA. Found here are under 200,000 clones, over 75% of them singletons; the top ten hold 0.5% to 0.55%. The rearrangement links TRBV19 to TRBJ1-2, with 8 bases identical to TRBD1. The receptor comes from a man aged 45-65 years with acute or convalescent COVID-19. Material for sequencing was peripheral blood. CDR3 nucleotides: TGTGCCAGTAGTTCGCAGACAGGGGTACACACCTTC. This translates into CASSSQTGVHTF.